This TCR beta chain was obtained from a study of T-cell memory formation after mild COVID-19. Study-level results: Contracting clones localized mainly to CM and EM when CD4+ and mainly to EMRA when CD8+. Day 15 to 85 contracting clones showed balanced CD4/CD8; day 15 to 37 expanders favored CD4+.

A few counts support this clonotype. Antigen unknown. The CDR3 contains 13 residues. With 5 bases removed from V and 2 bases from J, the gap between germline ends came to 11 bases. Germline-derived CDR1 and CDR2 are DFQATT and SNEGSKA (reference sequence). In TCRdb, the 5' RACE reads were re-called with MiXCR into one record per CDR3 protein. The table includes fewer than 500,000 distinct CDR3 sequences, approximately 25% detected once. The chain employs TRBV20-1 and TRBJ2-3; D not certain. This sequence originates from an adult woman who had mild COVID-19 (a few samples of this study predate the infection). Cell type and time point are not known. Material for sequencing was PBMCs or a T cell subset sorted from them (not recorded which). The CDR3 nucleotides are TGCAGTGCTCGGTGGGATGACACAGATACGCAGTATTTT. Encoded protein: CSARWDDTDTQYF.